The present TCR beta chain was sequenced within a study of T cell responses to AZD1222 COVID-19 vaccine. Sequencing was performed with immunoSEQ multiplex PCR; in TCRdb, only in-frame clones are kept and a portion is missing. The table lists about 130,000 clones, approximately 88% of them singletons. The CDR3 totals 13 residues. Germline V CDR1 and CDR2: LNHNV, YYDKDF (reference sequence). Trimming shortened V by 0 bases and J by 4 bases, and 6 bases separated the two germline ends. The source is an adult in good health. Sequenced here: peripheral blood, sampled on day 0 of AZD1222 vaccination. This chain uses TRBV15 with TRBJ2-5; D is unresolved. The CDR3 bases are TGTGCCACCAGCAGAGATCTGGGAGAGACCCAGTACTTC. Amino acid sequence: CATSRDLGETQYF.